The clone carrying this TCR beta chain showed up just once. Mismatch with germline at one junction end may stem from a read error. The germline V gene encodes CDR1 SNHLY and CDR2 FYNNEI. CDR3 length equals 14 residues. This specimen comes from a study of blood T cell repertoires in COVID-19. The overall study: Italy, Spain and the United States were the sources of the convalescent and acute COVID-19 samples.

Study processing details: Amplification of reference gene primers was used by the study to estimate nucleated cell counts. TCRdb keeps only in-frame clones here, not all; method: immunoSEQ multiplex PCR. V and J calls and clone size are those listed in that table; D and trimming were worked out from the DNA. Among under 300,000 clones listed, around four fifths were seen once. The sequencing input was peripheral blood. The chain uses TRBV2 and TRBJ1-2, with unresolved D. The receptor was derived from a woman aged 55-70 years with active or convalescent COVID-19. CDR3 in amino acids: CASSAAGRGRGYTF. Written as DNA, the CDR3 is TGTGCCAGTAGTGCGGCTGGACGGGGTCGTGGCTACACCTTC.